These 18 T cell receptor beta chains share one sample of origin, sequenced in a study of technical replicates of blood from a handful of donors. TCRdb's copy holds only in-frame clones and misses some; the assay was immunoSEQ multiplex PCR. Among under 95,000 clones, approximately 95% were seen once, and the ten largest hold over 0.25%. Sample: T cells isolated from PBMCs. These receptors came from a human donor in good health.

The chain combines TRBV21-1 with TRBJ1-2. TRBV21-1 represents a pseudogene. The CDR3 runs 15 residues. This CDR3 is CASSKSGPWRYGYTF. CDR3 coding DNA: TGTGCCAGCAGCAAATCTGGGCCTTGGAGGTATGGCTACACCTTC.

The chain employs TRBV7-8 and TRBJ2-1, with TRBD2 matching 9 bases. V was pared by 1 base and J by 4 bases, with 5 bases of the junction left unmatched. CDR3 length: 16 amino acids. From germline, CDR1 is SGHVS and CDR2 FQNEAQ. This chain's CDR3 is CASSLGRSGRYNEQFF. In nucleotides, the CDR3 is TGTGCCAGCAGCTTAGGTCGGAGCGGGAGGTACAATGAGCAGTTCTTC.

The chain employs TRBV5-4 and TRBJ2-5; the match to TRBD2 covers 8 bases. The CDR3 totals 15 residues. Looked up from germline, CDR1 is SGHNT and CDR2 is YYREEE (reference sequence). V shed 4 bases and J 3 bases; nucleotides not matched to a gene: 8. The chain's CDR3 is CASSRTSGSEETQYF. CDR3 coding DNA: TGTGCCAGCAGCCGGACGAGCGGGAGCGAAGAGACCCAGTACTTC.

The rearrangement joins TRBV4-1 to TRBJ1-1; D is unclear. The germline gives CDR1 MGHRA, CDR2 YSYEKL. This CDR3 region has 13 residues. V dropped 0 bases and J dropped 4 bases, with 6 bases sitting between them. CDR3 coding DNA: TGCGCCAGCAGCCAAGAGAGGCCCACTGAAGCTTTCTTT. Protein: CASSQERPTEAFF.

The chain employs TRBV19 and TRBJ1-2; 10 nucleotides agree with TRBD1. Germline lookup yields CDR1 LNHDA and CDR2 SQIVND (reference sequence). The CDR3 runs to 16 residues. The V gene end was trimmed by 4 bases and the J gene end by 4 bases; junction bases not matched to a gene: 9. CDR3 nucleotide sequence: TGTGCCAGTAGTAGGGGCCCGGGACAGGGGAGCTATGGCTACACCTTC. Its translation: CASSRGPGQGSYGYTF.

This chain joins TRBV6-1 and TRBJ2-7, with a weak D call TRBD1 (6 bases). The germline V gene encodes CDR1 MNHNS and CDR2 SASEGT. Trimming removed 5 bases from V and 4 bases from J, with 18 bases in between. The CDR3 loop spans 15 amino acids. The CDR3 region is CASSPQTGASYEQYF. The CDR3 DNA reads as TGTGCCAGCAGTCCACAGACAGGCGCTAGTTACGAGCAGTACTTC.

The chain recombines TRBV7-9 with TRBJ2-1, with D possibly being TRBD1 (5 bases). V dropped 6 bases and J dropped 9 bases, with 12 bases sitting between them. The CDR3 is 12 amino acids. The germline gives CDR1 SEHNR, CDR2 FQNEAQ (reference sequence). CDR3 bases: TGTGCCAGCAGACGAGACCAGGGTGAGCAGTTCTTC. As protein: CASRRDQGEQFF.

The genes are TRBV5-4 and TRBJ1-1; perhaps TRBD1 as D (6 bases). The V gene lost 0 bases and the J gene lost 6 bases, with 18 bases spanning the gap. This CDR3 region has 16 residues. Germline CDR1 and CDR2: SGHNT and YYREEE (reference sequence). The CDR3 here is CASSLGGQGFYPEAFF. The DNA of the CDR3 is TGTGCCAGCAGCTTGGGGGGACAAGGTTTTTACCCTGAAGCTTTCTTT.

The V call is TRBV11-3, the J call TRBJ2-2; a weak D match, TRBD1 (5 bases). The V end was cut by 1 base, the J end by 0 bases, with 9 bases between. From germline, CDR1 is SGHNT and CDR2 YENEEA. This CDR3 comprises 16 residues. CDR3 residues: CASSLGLQANTGELFF. The CDR3 coding sequence is TGTGCCAGCAGCTTAGGGTTACAGGCGAACACCGGGGAGCTGTTTTTT.

The CDR3 here is CASSGPLASSSYEQYF. CDR3 sequence (DNA): TGCGCCAGCAGCGGGCCTCTAGCGTCGAGCTCCTACGAGCAGTACTTC. The chain has TRBV5-1 and TRBJ2-7, with D maybe TRBD2 (6 bases). This CDR3 spans 16 amino acids. Germline V gives CDR1 SGHRS, CDR2 YFSETQ. Trimming stripped 4 bases from V and 0 bases from J, with 17 bases between.

The gene calls are TRBV2 and TRBJ2-7; tentative D call: TRBD2 (6 bases). Germline CDR1 reads SNHLY; CDR2 reads FYNNEI. This CDR3 has 11 residues. Between the trimmed V and J ends, which lost 8 bases and 4 bases, there was a span of 9 bases. The CDR3 DNA follows: TGTGCCAGCCTCCTAGCGTACGAGCAGTACTTC. This translates into CASLLAYEQYF.

The chain combines TRBV5-1 with TRBJ1-2, with 10 nucleotides matching TRBD1. Germline V gene sequence: CDR1 SGHRS, CDR2 YFSETQ. The J segment lost 7 bases and the V segment lost 0 bases, leaving 6 bases of the junction unmatched. The CDR3 covers 15 residues. This CDR3 is CASSLAGTGVTGYTF. The CDR3 bases are TGCGCCAGCAGCTTGGCCGGGACAGGGGTAACTGGCTACACCTTC.

The J gene is TRBJ2-7, the V gene TRBV14; D ambiguous. Germline CDR1 SGHDN, CDR2 FVKESK. CDR3 length equals 12 residues. Trimming took 2 bases from V and 3 from J, leaving 5 bases between them. CDR3 region: CASSQYGYEQYF. The CDR3 DNA reads as TGTGCCAGCAGCCAATACGGCTACGAGCAGTACTTC.

V is TRBV10-3 and J is TRBJ2-2; D might be TRBD1 (5 bases). This CDR3 comprises 13 residues. Trimming pared 8 bases from V and 0 bases from J, leaving 7 bases between. Germline V gene data show CDR1 as ENHRY and CDR2 as SYGVKD. CDR3 in amino acids: CAIRQSNTGELFF. As DNA, the CDR3 is TGTGCCATCCGACAGTCGAACACCGGGGAGCTGTTTTTT.

The chain has TRBV19 and TRBJ2-5; D uncertain. The CDR3 length is 10 residues. V lost 9 bases to trimming and J lost 5 bases, with 7 bases between them. CDR1 and CDR2 from the germline V gene are LNHDA and SQIVND (reference sequence). CDR3 coding DNA: TGTGCCAGCACCGCGGAGACCCAGTACTTC. It is translated as CASTAETQYF. The whole variable domain, remainder taken from reference TRBV19 and TRBJ2-5, is DGGITQSPKYLFRKEGQNVTLSCEQNLNHDAMYWYRQDPGQGLRLIYYSQIVNDFQKGDIAEGYSVSREKKESFPLTVTSAQKNPTAFYLCASTAETQYFGPGTRLLVL.

This chain connects TRBV14 to TRBJ2-7; 10 bases are shared with TRBD2. Germline V CDR1 and CDR2: SGHDN, FVKESK. V lost 3 bases and J lost 5; bases outside the gene matches: 10. There are 16 residues in the CDR3. The CDR3 here is CASSQNRGTSVNEQYF. The CDR3 DNA reads as TGTGCCAGCAGCCAGAATAGGGGGACTAGCGTTAACGAGCAGTACTTC.

This chain links TRBV4-1 with TRBJ1-3; 8 bases are a match to TRBD1. Looked up from germline, CDR1 is MGHRA and CDR2 is YSYEKL. V lost 1 base, J lost 5 bases, and 1 base stayed unmatched. This CDR3 is built from 14 residues. The CDR3 DNA is TGCGCCAGCAGCCAAGGGACAGGGAGAAACACCATATATTTT. It translates to CASSQGTGRNTIYF.

The chain links TRBV6-5 to TRBJ1-2; TRBD1 might be the D (5 bases). V was shortened by 6 bases and J by 8 bases, with 19 bases between the two germline ends. The CDR3 has 14 residues. Germline V gene data show CDR1 as MNHEY and CDR2 as SVGAGI. In DNA, the CDR3 is TGTGCCAGCAGGTACCGGGACTCACGATGGGGCTACACCTTC. As protein: CASRYRDSRWGYTF.